The next 7 T cell receptor beta chains were all read from a single sample in a study of immune cell composition in non-small cell lung cancer. Produced via immunoSEQ multiplex PCR; TCRdb's table is partial and in-frame only. The data hold about 14,000 clones, with over 70% observed a single time. Specimen: lung tumor tissue. The receptor source for this set is a human donor with non-small cell lung cancer.

J is TRBJ2-1 and V is TRBV28, with 11 nucleotides matching TRBD2. Losses at the gene ends were 6 bases for V and 3 bases for J; bases not matched to a gene: 13. The CDR3 has 18 residues. CDR1 is MDHEN, CDR2 SYDVKM, per germline. CDR3 in amino acids: CASSRSGRALSNYNEQFF. Written as DNA, the CDR3 is TGTGCCAGCAGCCGTAGCGGGAGGGCCCTCAGCAACTACAATGAGCAGTTCTTC.

This clone has a single count. The chain employs TRBV12-5 and TRBJ1-1, with a possible D match to TRBD1 (5 bases). The CDR3 loop spans 13 amino acids. The germline gives CDR1 LGHNT, CDR2 FRNRAP. Trimming took off 1 base at V and 5 bases at J, with 8 bases between the two ends. The CDR3 nucleotides are TGTGCTAGTGGTTTGGAAGCAGGGACTGAAGCTTTCTTT. Translated, it gives CASGLEAGTEAFF.

This chain connects TRBV25-1 to TRBJ2-7; a possible D gene is TRBD1 (5 bases). The CDR3 loop spans 14 amino acids. V gave up 5 bases and J gave up 2 bases, with 13 bases separating them. Germline CDR1 is MGHDK and CDR2 is SYGVNS. CDR3 in amino acids: CASSYPGQTYEQYF. The DNA of the CDR3 is TGTGCCAGCAGTTATCCAGGACAAACCTACGAGCAGTACTTC.

The chain links TRBV28 to TRBJ2-2, with D uncertain. Germline values: CDR1 MDHEN, CDR2 SYDVKM. V was clipped by 5 bases and J by 2 bases, with 12 bases between them. The CDR3 spans 15 residues. The CDR3 sequence: CASSPPLPNTGELFF. For the CDR3, the DNA is TGTGCCAGCAGTCCTCCACTACCAAACACCGGGGAGCTGTTTTTT.

This chain links TRBV18 with TRBJ1-2; a weak D match, TRBD1 (5 bases). The CDR3 totals 14 residues. The germline V gene has CDR1 KGHSH and CDR2 LQKENI. Trimming removed 1 base from V and 5 bases from J, with 11 bases in between. CDR3 DNA sequence: TGTGCCAGCTCACCACGGAGCCAGGGTTATGGCTACACCTTC. It translates to CASSPRSQGYGYTF.

In the case of this clone: This specimen includes other DNA sequences encoding the same CDR3. The gene calls are TRBV27 and TRBJ2-3; perhaps D is TRBD1 or TRBD2 (5 bases each). The CDR3 sequence is 14 residues long. The V and J ends lost 5 bases and 10 bases respectively, with 19 bases between them. Germline CDR1 and CDR2: MNHEY and SMNVEV (reference sequence). The CDR3 DNA follows: TGTGCCAGCAGTATGGGGCCCCGAAGCGGCTCGCAGTATTTT. It translates to CASSMGPRSGSQYF.

The chain carries TRBV18 and TRBJ2-1; D may match TRBD1 or TRBD2 (5 bases each). Trimming pared 4 bases from V and 3 bases from J, leaving 13 bases between. CDR1 KGHSH and CDR2 LQKENI come from the germline V gene. The CDR3 sequence is 15 residues long. The CDR3 DNA reads TGTGCCAGCTCACTTACCAGGGAGTTCTACAATGAGCAGTTCTTC. This encodes CASSLTREFYNEQFF.